The 7 T cell receptor beta chains below all came from one sample that was sequenced in a study of PD-1 blockade in classical Hodgkin lymphoma. The assay was immunoSEQ multiplex PCR, and TCRdb's table has in-frame clones only and misses some. The sample yields approximately 23,000 clones, more than 90% seen once. Time point of the sample: newly diagnosed, previously untreated cHL patient sample. The CD4+ T cells used were purified from thawed PBMCs through magnetic negative selection. The sequenced sample was CD4+ T cells from blood. Receptors originate from a human donor with classical Hodgkin lymphoma.

A word on this clone: This same CDR3 is encoded by further DNA sequences in the sample. The DNA of the CDR3 is TGCGCCAGCAGCTCCGGACAGGGGGTAGTGAATGAGCAGTTCTTC. Protein sequence: CASSSGQGVVNEQFF. The chain joins TRBV5-1 to TRBJ2-1, with 10 bases that match TRBD1. There are 15 residues in the CDR3. Germline V gene data show CDR1 as SGHRS and CDR2 as YFSETQ. The ends lost 3 bases at V and 7 bases at J; junction bases unmatched: 7. Variable domain in full (rest from reference TRBV5-1 and TRBJ2-1): KAGVTQTPRYLIKTRGQQVTLSCSPISGHRSVSWYQQTPGQGLQFLFEYFSETQRNKGNFPGRFSGRQFSNSRSEMNVSTLELGDSALYLCASSSGQGVVNEQFFGPGTRLTVL.

The CDR3 loop reads CASPIKFF. The CDR3 region has the DNA TGCGCCAGCCCCATAAAGTTCTTC. The V call is TRBV10-1, the J call TRBJ2-1; no reliable D call. CDR1 WNHNN and CDR2 SYGVQD come from the germline V gene (reference sequence). This CDR3 is 8 amino acids long. Trimming shortened V by 8 bases and J by 14 bases, and 7 bases separated the two germline ends.

The rearrangement uses TRBV7-8 and TRBJ1-2; no reliable D call. This CDR3 has 13 amino acids. Germline V gene sequence: CDR1 SGHVS, CDR2 FQNEAQ. V was trimmed by 5 bases and J by 3 bases, leaving 10 bases between them. CDR3 region: CASSVGWDYGYTF. The DNA for the CDR3 is TGTGCCAGCAGCGTGGGGTGGGACTATGGCTACACCTTC. The whole variable domain, remainder taken from reference TRBV7-8 and TRBJ1-2, is GAGVSQSPRYKVAKRGQDVALRCDPISGHVSLFWYQQALGQGPEFLTYFQNEAQLDKSGLPSDRFFAERPEGSVSTLKIQRTQQEDSAVYLCASSVGWDYGYTFGSGTRLTVV.

The chain links TRBV29-1 to TRBJ2-3; TRBD2 aligns across 14 bases. The J segment lost 5 bases and the V segment lost 6 bases, leaving 10 bases of the junction unmatched. CDR1 and CDR2 (germline): SQVTM, ANQGSEA. The CDR3 runs to 16 residues. The CDR3: CSVIRLAGGPEDTQYF. For the CDR3, the DNA is TGCAGCGTGATAAGACTAGCGGGGGGGCCTGAAGATACGCAGTATTTT.

V gene TRBV5-1 combines with J gene TRBJ2-3; D unclear. With 1 base removed from V and 4 bases from J, the gap between germline ends came to 7 bases. CDR1 and CDR2 (germline): SGHRS, YFSETQ. CDR3 length: 13 residues. The CDR3 sequence is CASSLTPPDTQYF. CDR3 sequence (DNA): TGCGCCAGCAGCTTGACCCCCCCAGATACGCAGTATTTT.

The chain links TRBV5-4 to TRBJ2-7; TRBD2 matches 10 bases. Germline trimming cut 4 bases from V and 5 bases from J; bases unmatched to any gene: 9. CDR3 size: 15 residues. CDR1 and CDR2 (germline): SGHNT, YYREEE (reference sequence). CDR3 DNA sequence: TGTGCCAGCAGCCCTTCTAGCGGGAGAAGAAACGAGCAGTACTTC. It codes for CASSPSSGRRNEQYF.

The rearrangement joins TRBV5-1 to TRBJ2-7, with 9 bases matching TRBD2. V shed 4 bases and J 2 bases; nucleotides not matched to a gene: 22. Germline-derived CDR1 and CDR2 are SGHRS and YFSETQ. This CDR3 is 20 amino acids long. As DNA, the CDR3 is TGCGCCAGCAGCCTTACCGTGAGGACTAGCGCACTATTTCCGACCTACGAGCAGTACTTC. As protein: CASSLTVRTSALFPTYEQYF.